This TCR beta chain comes out of a study of control samples from healthy donors and cancer patients (dated by TCRdb to 2020 to 2022). Preparation of the library involved the immunoSEQ multiplex PCR assay. The source is immuneACCESS, and TCRdb retained only in-frame sequences with V and J called. Part of the clones is not carried over; for the studies checked, unresolved V genes explain less than half of this, and the remainder is unexplained. Here the sample has about 58,000 clones; more than 70% occur a single time. Together, the top ten hold approximately 12% of the sample. In its sample, this clone was seen a few times. Its recognized antigen is unknown. There are no base qualities to consult, and no much larger clone falls within one base. From the germline V gene, CDR1 is MNHEY and CDR2 is SVGAGI. The trim is 8 bases for V and 2 bases for J, with a gap of 3 bases between the germline ends. From cysteine to phenylalanine, the CDR3 is 10 amino acids long. Only the CDR3 region is kept as DNA, spanning 30 bases read in frame from base 1.

Sequences were obtained from PBMCs. Rearrangement joined TRBV6-5 to TRBJ2-5; the D gene identity is not certain. The TCR comes from a woman aged 60-70 years with lung cancer. In nucleotides, the sequence is TGTGCCAGCTATCAAGAGACCCAGTACTTC. It translates to CASYQETQYF.